Presented here are 15 T cell receptor beta chains from one specimen sequenced in a study of T cells expressing NK-cell markers. Following a re-call of the 5' RACE reads, TCRdb has one entry per CDR3 protein and lacks DNA. The specimen's table records a few hundred thousand distinct CDR3 sequences. Sequenced material: blood T cells: a sorted CD56 or NKG2C T cell subset, CD4+ or CD8+ T cells, or bulk PBMC T cells (not recorded which). These receptors all stem from a man aged 18 to 35 in good health.

The rearrangement joins TRBV3-1 to TRBJ2-3; TCRdb reports TRBD1, a call that lacks DNA to check it against. The CDR3 loop spans 14 amino acids. CDR1 is LGHDT, CDR2 YNNKEL, per germline (reference sequence). The CDR3 here is CASSQVRGADTQYF.

This chain links TRBV7-9 with TRBJ2-5; TCRdb's D call, TRBD1, is unchecked because there is no DNA. CDR3 size: 14 residues. Germline V CDR1 and CDR2: SEHNR, FQNEAQ (reference sequence). Here the CDR3 reads CASSLAGTDGDQYF. The complete variable domain, with remaining parts taken from reference TRBV7-9 and TRBJ2-5, reads DTGVSQNPRHKITKRGQNVTFRCDPISEHNRLYWYRQTLGQGPEFLTYFQNEAQLEKSRLLSDRFSAERPKGSFSTLEIQRTEQGDSAMYLCASSLAGTDGDQYFGPGTRLLVL.

V gene TRBV5-7 combines with J gene TRBJ2-1; TCRdb proposes TRBD2, but this gene call is untestable without DNA. TRBV5-7 counts as an open reading frame of uncertain function. The CDR3 runs 18 residues. Here the CDR3 reads CASNALRGSQRTYNEQFF.

This chain uses TRBV3-1 with TRBJ2-4; TCRdb's D call, TRBD2, is unchecked because there is no DNA. The CDR3 has 15 residues. Germline assignment: CDR1 LGHDT and CDR2 YNNKEL (reference sequence). The CDR3 sequence is CASSQYSVGRNIQYF.

The rearrangement joins TRBV7-2 to TRBJ2-1; TCRdb calls TRBD1, which cannot be checked without DNA. Germline assignment: CDR1 SGHTA and CDR2 FQGNSA. The CDR3 contains 13 residues. CDR3 loop: CASSLPGGAEQFF. Full variable domain (outside the CDR3, taken from reference TRBV7-2 and TRBJ2-1): GAGVSQSPSNKVTEKGKDVELRCDPISGHTALYWYRQSLGQGLEFLIYFQGNSAPDKSGLPSDRFSAERTGGSVSTLTIQRTQQEDSAVYLCASSLPGGAEQFFGPGTRLTVL.

The chain employs TRBV27 and TRBJ1-5; no DNA is available, so the TRBD1 call from TCRdb remains unchecked. The CDR3 runs 15 residues. The germline CDR1 and CDR2 sequences are MNHEY and SMNVEV (reference sequence). CDR3 sequence: CASSFGTGKGQPQHF.

V is TRBV6-2 or TRBV6-3 and J is TRBJ1-1; TCRdb proposes TRBD1, but this gene call is untestable without DNA. There are 14 residues in the CDR3. CDR1 is MNHEY and CDR2 is SVGEGT in the germline V gene. The CDR3 protein is CASSFPRLNTEAFF.

This rearrangement joins TRBV6-5 to TRBJ1-5. Per germline, CDR1 MNHEY and CDR2 SVGAGI. This CDR3 has 13 amino acids. This CDR3 is CASSTEPNQPQHF.

The chain couples TRBV11-2 to TRBJ2-1. CDR1 and CDR2 (germline): SGHAT, FQNNGV. CDR3 size: 15 residues. CDR3 protein: CASSSELQAYNEQFF.

The genes are TRBV21-1 and TRBJ2-1; TCRdb's D call, TRBD1, is unchecked because there is no DNA. TRBV21-1 is described as a pseudogene. The CDR3 consists of 12 residues. The CDR3 protein is CASRDRGHEQFF.

V gene TRBV12-3 or TRBV12-4 combines with J gene TRBJ2-3; TCRdb picks TRBD1, but there is no DNA to check that call. The CDR3 is 14 residues long. CDR3 sequence reads: CASSPGTGRGTQYF.

The chain is built from TRBV12-3 or TRBV12-4 and TRBJ2-2; there is no DNA to check the TCRdb D call of TRBD1. This CDR3 region has 16 residues. CDR3 region: CASSPQGVYTAGELFF.

This chain connects TRBV6-5 to TRBJ2-1; there is no DNA to check the TCRdb D call of TRBD2. Germline V gene lookup returns CDR1 MNHEY and CDR2 SVGAGI. There are 18 residues in the CDR3. The CDR3 loop reads CASSYSPGLAETYNEQFF.

This sequence joins TRBV12-3 or TRBV12-4 and TRBJ2-5; TCRdb picks TRBD1, but there is no DNA to check that call. The CDR3 consists of 15 residues. The CDR3 loop is CASSDPGQNEETQYF.

V gene TRBV5-6 combines with J gene TRBJ1-1; TCRdb picks TRBD1, but there is no DNA to check that call. CDR1 SGHDT and CDR2 YYEEEE come from the germline V gene. This CDR3 is 15 amino acids long. The CDR3 spells CASSLVGGERTEAFF.